This T cell receptor (beta chain) was retrieved from a study of spatial heterogeneity in lung cancer. The sample holds many counts of this clonotype. V lost 6 bases, J lost 1 base, and 8 bases stayed unmatched. The V gene's germline CDR1 is MDHEN and CDR2 SYDVKM. The length of the CDR3 is 17 residues. Regarding time point: sample taken at primary tumor resection. Unsorted tumor, nontumor lung tissue or cryopreserved PBMC supplied the whole RNA. TCRdb re-derived calls from the 5' RACE reads in MiXCR, one entry per CDR3 protein. The sample consists of more than 85,000 distinct CDR3 sequences, around 10% of them appearing once.

The origin of this receptor is a male donor with early-stage non-small cell lung cancer. Source: PBMCs, taken at surgery. The chain couples TRBV28 to TRBJ2-1, with 11 bases that match TRBD2. In nucleotides, the CDR3 is TGTGCCAGCAGCCTTTCTACTAGCGGGAGTTCCTACAATGAGCAGTTCTTC. Translation: CASSLSTSGSSYNEQFF.